These 16 T cell receptor beta chains came from one sample sequenced in a study of blood T cell repertoires in COVID-19. Repertoires were generated with immunoSEQ multiplex PCR, while TCRdb's copy carries only in-frame clones and drops some. This table holds 150,000 to 200,000 clones, about 74% found once. Sequences were obtained from peripheral blood. Receptors originate from a woman at least 80 years old with acute or convalescent COVID-19.

This chain links TRBV27 with TRBJ2-5, with D possibly TRBD2 on 6 matching bases. Germline-derived CDR1 and CDR2 are MNHEY and SMNVEV (reference sequence). The CDR3 runs to 11 residues. Trimming shortened V by 6 bases and J by 5 bases, and 7 bases separated the two germline ends. The CDR3 DNA follows: TGTGCCAGCAGGGCGGGGGAGACCCAGTACTTC. Translation gives CASRAGETQYF.

The J gene is TRBJ2-3, the V gene TRBV29-1; 8 bases map to TRBD2. Germline V gene data show CDR1 as SQVTM and CDR2 as ANQGSEA. The CDR3 is 16 residues long. The junction had 13 bases not matched to a gene; V was cut back by 6 bases and J by 2 bases. DNA of the CDR3: TGCAGCGTCCTTGGGGGTCTAGCGGGCTCCACAGATACGCAGTATTTT. Translation gives CSVLGGLAGSTDTQYF.

V is TRBV27 and J is TRBJ2-3; 11 positions match TRBD1. V lost 6 bases, J lost 3 bases, and 8 bases stayed unmatched. Germline V gene sequence: CDR1 MNHEY, CDR2 SMNVEV (reference sequence). The CDR3 consists of 16 residues. CDR3 in amino acids: CASSNIRDRGTDTQYF. In nucleotides, the CDR3 is TGTGCCAGCAGCAACATCCGGGACAGGGGGACAGATACGCAGTATTTT.

The chain links TRBV30 to TRBJ1-2, with D perhaps matching TRBD1 (5 bases). The ends were cut back, 2 bases at V and 5 bases at J, with 6 bases in the middle. The CDR3 consists of 11 residues. Looked up from germline, CDR1 is GTSNPN and CDR2 is SVGIG (reference sequence). The CDR3 sequence is CAWSPGYGYTF. CDR3 DNA: TGTGCCTGGAGTCCAGGGTATGGCTACACCTTC. The full variable domain, rest sourced from reference TRBV30 and TRBJ1-2, is SQTIHQWPATLVQPVGSPLSLECTVEGTSNPNLYWYRQAAGRGLQLLFYSVGIGQISSEVPQNLSASRPQDRQFILSSKKLLLSDSGFYLCAWSPGYGYTFGSGTRLTVV.

The gene calls are TRBV13 and TRBJ1-6, with 9 bases matching TRBD1. CDR1 is PRHDT, CDR2 FYEKMQ, per germline (reference sequence). The CDR3 length is 15 residues. The ends lost 3 bases at V and 5 bases at J; junction bases unmatched: 2. CDR3 nucleotides: TGTGCCAGCAGCTTTGGGGACAGGGATAATTCACCCCTCCACTTT. It yields the protein CASSFGDRDNSPLHF.

The chain has TRBV11-2 and TRBJ2-5, with D perhaps matching TRBD1 (6 bases). With 3 bases removed from V and 1 base from J, the gap between germline ends came to 15 bases. This CDR3 spans 16 amino acids. Germline CDR1 reads SGHAT; CDR2 reads FQNNGV. This CDR3 reads CASSFGQIGAQETQYF. CDR3 nucleotides: TGTGCCAGCAGCTTCGGACAGATTGGGGCCCAAGAGACCCAGTACTTC.

This clone was observed a handful of times. The rearrangement uses TRBV28 and TRBJ2-7; D is unclear. V lost 5 bases, J lost 6 bases, and 20 bases lay in between. The length of the CDR3 is 15 residues. Germline lookup yields CDR1 MDHEN and CDR2 SYDVKM. The CDR3 DNA reads as TGTGCCAGCAGTCCGCCGTTGCGAGAATACGGCGAGCAGTACTTC. Translating gives CASSPPLREYGEQYF.

This clone was seen just once. The chain recombines TRBV5-4 with TRBJ2-7; possibly TRBD2 for D (6 bases). The germline V and J ends were trimmed by 0 bases and 4 bases, with 14 bases remaining between them. Germline assignment: CDR1 SGHNT and CDR2 YYREEE (reference sequence). There are 15 residues in the CDR3. The CDR3 reads CASSLGSPGSYEQYF. The CDR3 DNA sequence: TGTGCCAGCAGCTTGGGTAGTCCCGGGAGTTACGAGCAGTACTTC. Supplemented by reference TRBV5-4 and TRBJ2-7, the full variable domain reads ETGVTQSPTHLIKTRGQQVTLRCSSQSGHNTVSWYQQALGQGPQFIFQYYREEENGRGNFPPRFSGLQFPNYSSELNVNALELDDSALYLCASSLGSPGSYEQYFGPGTRLTVT.

The genes are TRBV18 and TRBJ1-5; D is undetermined. The CDR3 spans 14 residues. Germline V lookup: CDR1 KGHSH, CDR2 LQKENI. V gave up 1 base and J gave up 11 bases, with 15 bases separating them. CDR3 loop: CASSPRRDSGTQHF. The CDR3 nucleotides are TGTGCCAGCTCACCACGGCGGGATAGCGGGACCCAGCATTTT. The full variable domain, with the rest looked up from reference TRBV18 and TRBJ1-5, is NAGVMQNPRHLVRRRGQEARLRCSPMKGHSHVYWYRQLPEEGLKFMVYLQKENIIDESGMPKERFSAEFPKEGPSILRIQQVVRGDSAAYFCASSPRRDSGTQHFGDGTRLSIL.

The genes are TRBV19 and TRBJ2-7; 7 positions match TRBD1. Germline CDR1 LNHDA, CDR2 SQIVND (reference sequence). The CDR3 consists of 14 residues. V gave up 3 bases and J gave up 7 bases; unmatched junction bases: 9. CDR3 nucleotides: TGTGCCAGTAGTATTTACGGGACAGCGCGAGAGCAGTACTTC. Protein product: CASSIYGTAREQYF.

The sample holds one count of this clone. The chain employs TRBV5-1 and TRBJ1-1; 8 nucleotides line up with TRBD1. V was clipped by 6 bases and J by 1 base; unmatched bases: 8. This CDR3 comprises 15 residues. The V gene's germline CDR1 is SGHRS and CDR2 YFSETQ. This chain's CDR3 is CASNPRGQENTEAFF. The CDR3 region has the DNA TGCGCCAGCAACCCCAGGGGACAGGAGAACACTGAAGCTTTCTTT.

This chain joins TRBV6-2 or TRBV6-3 and TRBJ2-6, with D possibly being TRBD2 (5 bases). Trimming stripped 2 bases from V and 2 bases from J, with 16 bases between. Germline V lookup: CDR1 MNHEY, CDR2 SVGEGT. This CDR3 comprises 18 residues. CDR3 loop: CASSYAFDGVAGANVLTF. CDR3 in DNA: TGTGCCAGCAGTTACGCCTTCGACGGGGTCGCTGGGGCCAACGTCCTGACTTTC.

The CDR3 loop is CATGENRGYTDTQYF. Written as DNA, the CDR3 is TGTGCCACGGGTGAGAATCGGGGGTACACAGATACGCAGTATTTT. V gene TRBV24-1 combines with J gene TRBJ2-3; maybe TRBD2 (6 bases). This CDR3 has 15 residues. Germline V CDR1 and CDR2: KGHDR, SFDVKD. Deletions cut 10 bases from V and 2 bases from J, with 18 bases between.

V usage is TRBV28 and J usage is TRBJ2-4, with TRBD2 as a possible D gene (6 bases). The V gene lost 4 bases and the J gene lost 6 bases, with 10 bases spanning the gap. The germline V gene has CDR1 MDHEN and CDR2 SYDVKM. The length of the CDR3 is 13 residues. The CDR3 DNA follows: TGTGCCAGCAGTTCTCGGGGAGGAAACATTCAGTACTTC. Protein product: CASSSRGGNIQYF.

The chain is built from TRBV28 and TRBJ1-6, with 8 bases matching TRBD1. Germline V gene sequence: CDR1 MDHEN, CDR2 SYDVKM. Trimming cost V 6 bases and J 5 bases; bases outside gene matches: 12. This CDR3 region has 17 residues. The DNA of the CDR3 is TGTGCCAGCAGGGGGGGACAGGACCTGACCAATAATTCACCCCTCCACTTT. This sequence encodes CASRGGQDLTNNSPLHF.

The CDR3 reads CASSWSNPDTQYF. CDR3 in DNA: TGTGCCAGCAGCTGGTCTAATCCAGATACGCAGTATTTT. V gene TRBV5-5 combines with J gene TRBJ2-3; D is uncertain. CDR3 size: 13 residues. Germline V CDR1 and CDR2: SGHKS, YYEKEE (reference sequence). V shed 3 bases and J shed 4 bases, with 9 bases lying between them.